The rows below give T cell receptor beta chains drawn from one sample of a study of cytomegalovirus exposure and HLA in healthy donors. The protocol was immunoSEQ multiplex PCR, while the TCRdb copy is restricted to in-frame clones and leaves out a portion. This sample has roughly 180,000 clones, with 75% to 90% found just once. The sample taken for sequencing was PBMCs. The receptor source for this set is a man between 18 and 29 years old in good health and CMV-seropositive. Each CDR3 is given with its conserved first and last residue. Each record gives: J gene, V gene, CDR3 protein.

>TRBJ2-6|TRBV2
CASSETSGRFGANVLTF
>TRBJ2-2|TRBV5-1
CASSLLSGTGELFF
>TRBJ2-3|TRBV4-2
CASSTSGGDTDTQYF
>TRBJ2-1|TRBV27
CATSPTGSVYNEQFF
>TRBJ1-5|TRBV18
CASADRGDQPQHF
>TRBJ1-2|TRBV7-2
CASSLAGSGGYTF
>TRBJ1-5|TRBV7-8
CASSFEGGGNQPQHF
>TRBJ2-2|TRBV27
CASSPRGRTGELFF
>TRBJ1-2|TRBV15
CATSPLTGGNGYTF
>TRBJ1-4|TRBV9
CASSVGSGPATNEKLFF
>TRBJ2-7|TRBV6-5
CASSYFRGRAYEQYF
>TRBJ2-3|TRBV7-3
CASSLTGADTQYF